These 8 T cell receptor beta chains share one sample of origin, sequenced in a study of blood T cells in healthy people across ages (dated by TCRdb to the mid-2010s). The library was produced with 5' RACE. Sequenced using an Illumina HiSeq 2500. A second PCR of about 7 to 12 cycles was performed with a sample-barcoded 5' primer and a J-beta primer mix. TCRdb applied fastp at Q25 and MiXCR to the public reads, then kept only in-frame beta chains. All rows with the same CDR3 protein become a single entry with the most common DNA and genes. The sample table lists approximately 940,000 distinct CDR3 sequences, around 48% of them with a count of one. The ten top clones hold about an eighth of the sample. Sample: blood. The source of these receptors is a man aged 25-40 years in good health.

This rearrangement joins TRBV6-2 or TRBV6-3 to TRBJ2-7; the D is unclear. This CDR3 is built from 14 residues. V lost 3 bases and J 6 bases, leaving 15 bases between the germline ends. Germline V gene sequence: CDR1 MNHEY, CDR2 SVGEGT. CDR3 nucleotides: TGTGCCAGCAGTTATACCAGGACCGTCGCCGAGCAGTACTTC. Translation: CASSYTRTVAEQYF.

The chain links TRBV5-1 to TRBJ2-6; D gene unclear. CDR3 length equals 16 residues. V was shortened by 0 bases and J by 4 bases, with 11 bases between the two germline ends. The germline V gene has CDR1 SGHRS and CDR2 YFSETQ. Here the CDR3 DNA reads TGCGCCAGCAGCTTGGGCGCGAGTTCAGGGGCCAACGTCCTGACTTTC. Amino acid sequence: CASSLGASSGANVLTF. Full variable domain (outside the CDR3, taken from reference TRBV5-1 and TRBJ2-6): KAGVTQTPRYLIKTRGQQVTLSCSPISGHRSVSWYQQTPGQGLQFLFEYFSETQRNKGNFPGRFSGRQFSNSRSEMNVSTLELGDSALYLCASSLGASSGANVLTFGAGSRLTVL.

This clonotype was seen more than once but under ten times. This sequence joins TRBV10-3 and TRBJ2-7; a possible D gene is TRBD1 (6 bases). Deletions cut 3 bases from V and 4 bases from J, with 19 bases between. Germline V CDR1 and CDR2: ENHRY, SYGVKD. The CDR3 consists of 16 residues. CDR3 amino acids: CAISETTGFLLYEQYF. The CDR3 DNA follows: TGTGCCATCAGTGAAACGACAGGCTTTTTACTTTACGAGCAGTACTTC.

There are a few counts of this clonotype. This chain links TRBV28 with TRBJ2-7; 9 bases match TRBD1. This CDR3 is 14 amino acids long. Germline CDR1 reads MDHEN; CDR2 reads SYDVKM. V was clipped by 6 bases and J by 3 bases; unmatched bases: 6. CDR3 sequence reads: CASRHPGQGYEQYF. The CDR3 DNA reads TGTGCCAGCAGACACCCGGGACAGGGCTACGAGCAGTACTTC.

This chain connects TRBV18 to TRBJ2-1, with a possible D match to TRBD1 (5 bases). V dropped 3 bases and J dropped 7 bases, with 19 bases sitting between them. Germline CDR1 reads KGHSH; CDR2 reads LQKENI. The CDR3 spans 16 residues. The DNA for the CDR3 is TGTGCCAGCTCACCGGGGTCAGGGTCAGTCTTTAATGAGCAGTTCTTC. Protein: CASSPGSGSVFNEQFF.

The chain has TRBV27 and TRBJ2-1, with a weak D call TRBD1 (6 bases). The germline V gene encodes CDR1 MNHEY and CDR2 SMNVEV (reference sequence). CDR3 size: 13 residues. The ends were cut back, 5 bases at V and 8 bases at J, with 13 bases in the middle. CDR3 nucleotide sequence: TGTGCCAGCAGTGTAACAGGGATCTATGAGCAGTTCTTC. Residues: CASSVTGIYEQFF.

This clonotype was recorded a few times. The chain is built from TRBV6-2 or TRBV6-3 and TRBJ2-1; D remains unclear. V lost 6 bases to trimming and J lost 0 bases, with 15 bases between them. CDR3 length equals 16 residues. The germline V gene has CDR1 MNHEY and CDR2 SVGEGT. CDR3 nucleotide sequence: TGTGCCAGCAGCCAACTCGACGGTAGCTCCTACAATGAGCAGTTCTTC. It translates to CASSQLDGSSYNEQFF.

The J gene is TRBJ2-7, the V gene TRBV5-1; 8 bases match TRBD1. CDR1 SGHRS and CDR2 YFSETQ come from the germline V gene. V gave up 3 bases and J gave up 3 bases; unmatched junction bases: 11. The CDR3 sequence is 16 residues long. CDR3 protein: CASSSSAGQGLYEQYF. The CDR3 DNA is TGCGCCAGCAGCTCTTCCGCCGGACAGGGACTCTACGAGCAGTACTTC. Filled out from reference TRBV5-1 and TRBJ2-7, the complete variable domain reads KAGVTQTPRYLIKTRGQQVTLSCSPISGHRSVSWYQQTPGQGLQFLFEYFSETQRNKGNFPGRFSGRQFSNSRSEMNVSTLELGDSALYLCASSSSAGQGLYEQYFGPGTRLTVT.